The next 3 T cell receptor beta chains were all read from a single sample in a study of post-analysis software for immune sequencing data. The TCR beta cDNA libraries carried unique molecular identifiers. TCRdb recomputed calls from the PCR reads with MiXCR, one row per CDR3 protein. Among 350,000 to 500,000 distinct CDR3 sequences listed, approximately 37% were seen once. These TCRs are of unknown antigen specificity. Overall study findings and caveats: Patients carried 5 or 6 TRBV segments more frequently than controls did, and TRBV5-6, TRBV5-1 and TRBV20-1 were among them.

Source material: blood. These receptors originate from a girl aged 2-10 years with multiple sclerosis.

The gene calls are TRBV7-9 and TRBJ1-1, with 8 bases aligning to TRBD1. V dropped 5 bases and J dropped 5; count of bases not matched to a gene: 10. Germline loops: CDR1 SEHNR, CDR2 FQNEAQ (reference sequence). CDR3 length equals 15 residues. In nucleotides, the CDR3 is TGTGCCAGCAGCCTCACAGGGGGTCTGGGGACTGAAGCTTTCTTT. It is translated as CASSLTGGLGTEAFF.

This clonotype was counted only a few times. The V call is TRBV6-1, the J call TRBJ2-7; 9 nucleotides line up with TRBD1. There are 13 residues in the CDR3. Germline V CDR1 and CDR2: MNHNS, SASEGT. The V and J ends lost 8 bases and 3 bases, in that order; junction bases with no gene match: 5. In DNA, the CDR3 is TGTGCCAGCTCTGTGGACAGGGGCTACGAGCAGTACTTC. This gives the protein CASSVDRGYEQYF.

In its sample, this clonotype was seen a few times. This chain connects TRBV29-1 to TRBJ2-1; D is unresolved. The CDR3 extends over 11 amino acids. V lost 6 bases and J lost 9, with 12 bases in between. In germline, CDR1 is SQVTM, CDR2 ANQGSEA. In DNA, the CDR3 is TGCAGCGTGATGGGGTCCGGTGAGCAGTTCTTC. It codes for CSVMGSGEQFF.